These 29 T cell receptor beta chains came from one sample sequenced in a study of T cell responses to AZD1222 COVID-19 vaccine. Sequenced by immunoSEQ multiplex PCR; TCRdb stores in-frame clones only, minus some. The data contain more than 95,000 clones, 91% of them seen just once; the ten biggest clones take up about 41%. Sequencing used peripheral blood, obtained on day 0 of AZD1222 vaccination. These receptors originate from an adult in good health.

The chain has TRBV19 and TRBJ2-7; TRBD1 aligns across 11 bases. After removal of 5 bases from V and 3 bases from J, the junction contained 12 bases not matched to a gene. The germline V gene encodes CDR1 LNHDA and CDR2 SQIVND (reference sequence). The CDR3 is 17 residues long. This CDR3 reads CASSRDRGNPPLYEQYF. CDR3 DNA sequence: TGTGCCAGTAGTCGGGACAGGGGGAACCCACCGCTCTACGAGCAGTACTTC.

The V and J genes are TRBV30 and TRBJ2-7; possibly TRBD1 or TRBD2 for D (5 bases each). Trimming left V 2 bases short and J 5 bases short, with 19 bases between. CDR1 GTSNPN and CDR2 SVGIG come from the germline V gene (reference sequence). There are 15 residues in the CDR3. CDR3 sequence reads: CAWSQMRGRNHEQYF. The CDR3 coding sequence is TGTGCCTGGAGTCAAATGAGGGGAAGGAATCACGAGCAGTACTTC.

V gene TRBV13 combines with J gene TRBJ2-7; 8 bases agree with TRBD1. The junction had 4 bases not matched to a gene; V was cut back by 5 bases and J by 1 base. In germline, CDR1 is PRHDT, CDR2 FYEKMQ (reference sequence). This CDR3 has 14 amino acids. This CDR3 reads CASSPQGASYEQYF. Here the CDR3 DNA reads TGTGCCAGCAGCCCTCAGGGGGCGTCCTACGAGCAGTACTTC.

As to this clone: The sample carries other DNA sequences with the same CDR3. J is TRBJ2-7 and V is TRBV6-2 or TRBV6-3, with D uncertain. Trimming took off 0 bases at V and 2 bases at J, with 2 bases between the two ends. The CDR3 totals 12 residues. CDR1 and CDR2 (germline): MNHEY, SVGEGT. The chain's CDR3 is CASSYSTYEQYF. CDR3 coding DNA: TGTGCCAGCAGTTACTCCACCTACGAGCAGTACTTC.

This chain joins TRBV4-1 and TRBJ1-2; perhaps TRBD1 as D (5 bases). The V end lost 4 bases, the J end lost 1 base, and 13 bases lay between the germline ends. The CDR3 has 15 amino acids. Germline lookup yields CDR1 MGHRA and CDR2 YSYEKL. CDR3 loop: CASSPGPGHNYGYTF. The CDR3, as DNA: TGCGCCAGCAGCCCGGGACCGGGTCATAACTATGGCTACACCTTC.

The chain combines TRBV6-5 with TRBJ1-2, with TRBD1 identical over 8 bases. Germline CDR1 MNHEY, CDR2 SVGAGI. V dropped 4 bases and J dropped 6; count of bases not matched to a gene: 10. The CDR3 extends over 15 amino acids. The CDR3 coding sequence is TGTGCCAGCAGTTCCACGTGGGACAGGTCTCATGGCTACACCTTC. It specifies CASSSTWDRSHGYTF.

This clone was picked up one time. V and J are TRBV5-1 and TRBJ2-7; 7 positions match TRBD1. The germline V gene has CDR1 SGHRS and CDR2 YFSETQ. The CDR3 sequence is 14 residues long. V gave up 5 bases and J gave up 2 bases; unmatched junction bases: 7. CDR3 coding DNA: TGCGCCAGCAGTTCTTGGACAGGTACCTACGAGCAGTACTTC. Translation: CASSSWTGTYEQYF.

This chain joins TRBV7-2 and TRBJ2-7; 12 bases are shared with TRBD2. J lost 2 bases, V lost 4 bases, and 0 bases had no gene match. In germline, CDR1 is SGHTA, CDR2 FQGNSA. This CDR3 has 14 residues. The chain's CDR3 is CASSWTSGAYEQYF. The CDR3 region has the DNA TGTGCCAGCAGCTGGACTAGCGGGGCCTACGAGCAGTACTTC.

The chain recombines TRBV18 with TRBJ1-2; TRBD1 is a possible D gene (6 bases). The V and J ends lost 2 bases and 0 bases respectively, with 19 bases between them. Germline V gene sequence: CDR1 KGHSH, CDR2 LQKENI. The CDR3 is 18 amino acids. The CDR3 region is CASSPSQIGGSSNYGYTF. The CDR3 region has the DNA TGTGCCAGCTCACCATCCCAGATCGGGGGCAGCTCTAACTATGGCTACACCTTC.

This sequence joins TRBV4-2 and TRBJ2-7, with TRBD1 matching over 9 bases. CDR1 is LGHNA and CDR2 is YNFKEQ in the germline V gene. V lost 6 bases, J lost 6 bases, and 6 bases stayed unmatched. The CDR3 has 13 amino acids. As DNA, the CDR3 is TGTGCCAGCAGTACGGGACAGGGCGGCGAGCAGTACTTC. This encodes CASSTGQGGEQYF.

This clone was found a few times. The CDR3 sequence: CASSLVAGGSNEQFF. The CDR3 DNA sequence: TGTGCCAGCAGCTTAGTAGCGGGAGGGTCCAATGAGCAGTTCTTC. The rearrangement joins TRBV7-2 to TRBJ2-1, with TRBD2 matching over 11 bases. The CDR3 is 15 amino acids. V dropped 1 base and J dropped 6; count of bases not matched to a gene: 2. In germline, CDR1 is SGHTA, CDR2 FQGNSA.

The gene calls are TRBV6-2 or TRBV6-3 and TRBJ2-3; tentative D call: TRBD2 (6 bases). This CDR3 is built from 17 residues. Germline CDR1 is MNHEY and CDR2 is SVGEGT. The V end lost 2 bases, the J end lost 3 bases, and 18 bases lay between the germline ends. CDR3 DNA sequence: TGTGCCAGCAGTTACGGACGGGAGAGGGCACGGACAGATACGCAGTATTTT. Its translation is CASSYGRERARTDTQYF.

The V gene is TRBV6-5, the J gene TRBJ1-4, with D unresolved. V gave up 9 bases and J gave up 12 bases, with 20 bases separating them. The V gene's germline CDR1 is MNHEY and CDR2 SVGAGI. CDR3 length: 13 residues. The CDR3 protein is CASEPSPRGELFF. CDR3 DNA: TGTGCCAGTGAACCCTCCCCAAGAGGTGAACTGTTTTTT.

The J gene is TRBJ1-2, the V gene TRBV15, with D perhaps matching TRBD1 (6 bases). The V and J ends lost 1 base and 10 bases respectively, with 19 bases between them. Germline CDR1 LNHNV, CDR2 YYDKDF (reference sequence). The CDR3 totals 15 residues. CDR3 coding DNA: TGTGCCACCAGCAGAGTAGAGACAGGATCTTTTACCTACACCTTC. It translates to CATSRVETGSFTYTF.

This chain joins TRBV5-1 and TRBJ2-1; D is ambiguous. This CDR3 region has 12 residues. Germline CDR1 and CDR2: SGHRS and YFSETQ. Trimming shortened V by 4 bases and J by 3 bases, and 5 bases separated the two germline ends. The CDR3 DNA reads as TGCGCCAGCAGCGGGAACTACAATGAGCAGTTCTTC. This encodes CASSGNYNEQFF.

This clone was counted a single time. This sequence joins TRBV5-1 and TRBJ1-1, with D possibly TRBD1 on 5 matching bases. Germline-derived CDR1 and CDR2 are SGHRS and YFSETQ. The CDR3 has 16 residues. V was clipped by 3 bases and J by 0 bases, with 15 bases between them. Here the CDR3 DNA reads TGCGCCAGCAGCTCCGGACCGGGACGGATGAACACTGAAGCTTTCTTT. Its translation is CASSSGPGRMNTEAFF.

This chain joins TRBV7-9 and TRBJ1-2; D is undetermined. This CDR3 is 14 amino acids long. The germline V and J ends were trimmed by 5 bases and 7 bases, with 17 bases remaining between them. CDR1 and CDR2 (germline): SEHNR, FQNEAQ (reference sequence). The CDR3 nucleotides read TGTGCCAGCAGCCAATACAGAGGTACGACTGGCTACACCTTC. This codes for CASSQYRGTTGYTF. The full variable domain, in which reference TRBV7-9 and TRBJ1-2 provide the parts outside the CDR3, is DTGVSQNPRHKITKRGQNVTFRCDPISEHNRLYWYRQTLGQGPEFLTYFQNEAQLEKSRLLSDRFSAERPKGSFSTLEIQRTEQGDSAMYLCASSQYRGTTGYTFGSGTRLTVV.

As DNA, the CDR3 is TGCAGCGTTGCCGGGGGCCGACAGGGGCCCTACGAGCAGTACTTC. It codes for CSVAGGRQGPYEQYF. This rearrangement joins TRBV29-1 to TRBJ2-7, with TRBD1 identical over 8 bases. Germline-derived CDR1 and CDR2 are SQVTM and ANQGSEA. The V segment lost 4 bases and the J segment 2 bases; nucleotides outside the gene matches: 10. The CDR3 has 15 amino acids.

V is TRBV7-8 and J is TRBJ2-1; 11 positions match TRBD1. The length of the CDR3 is 16 residues. Germline V gene lookup returns CDR1 SGHVS and CDR2 FQNEAQ. The V gene end was trimmed by 5 bases and the J gene end by 4 bases; junction bases not matched to a gene: 7. This CDR3 is CASSREGQGVYNEQFF. In nucleotides, the CDR3 is TGTGCCAGCAGCCGTGAGGGACAGGGGGTGTACAATGAGCAGTTCTTC.

The genes are TRBV19 and TRBJ2-1; TRBD2 matches at 8 bases. V lost 1 base to trimming and J lost 7 bases; unmatched junction nucleotides: 9. The CDR3 totals 16 residues. CDR1 is LNHDA and CDR2 is SQIVND in the germline V gene (reference sequence). CDR3 sequence: CASSIAGAGRGNEQFF. For the CDR3, the DNA is TGTGCCAGTAGTATAGCCGGGGCCGGGAGGGGGAATGAGCAGTTCTTC.

This chain links TRBV28 with TRBJ2-7, with 8 nucleotides matching TRBD1. Germline CDR1 is MDHEN and CDR2 is SYDVKM. J lost 4 bases, V lost 5 bases, and 7 bases had no gene match. The CDR3 loop spans 14 amino acids. The CDR3 reads CASSLGQGDYEQYF. CDR3 coding DNA: TGTGCCAGCAGTCTCGGACAGGGAGATTACGAGCAGTACTTC.

This chain joins TRBV28 and TRBJ1-1; weak D call: TRBD1 (5 bases). The germline V and J ends were trimmed by 10 bases and 3 bases, with 9 bases remaining between them. The CDR3 has 11 residues. Germline V lookup: CDR1 MDHEN, CDR2 SYDVKM. CDR3 in amino acids: CATRVDTEAFF. The CDR3 nucleotides read TGTGCCACCAGGGTCGACACTGAAGCTTTCTTT.

The V and J genes are TRBV7-2 and TRBJ2-5; 9 bases are shared with TRBD2. CDR1 is SGHTA, CDR2 FQGNSA, per germline. V gave up 5 bases and J gave up 1 base; unmatched junction bases: 5. CDR3 length: 15 amino acids. The CDR3 region has the DNA TGTGCCAGCAGCAGTACTAGCGGGTCCCAAGAGACCCAGTACTTC. This encodes CASSSTSGSQETQYF.

The V call is TRBV18, the J call TRBJ1-2; a weak D match, TRBD1 (5 bases). Trimming stripped 4 bases from V and 4 bases from J, with 19 bases between. This CDR3 spans 16 amino acids. Per germline, CDR1 KGHSH and CDR2 LQKENI. CDR3 residues: CASSQSTGTLGYGYTF. CDR3 nucleotide sequence: TGTGCCAGCTCACAATCGACCGGGACCCTGGGCTATGGCTACACCTTC.

The rearrangement links TRBV7-2 to TRBJ1-2; 7 nucleotides agree with TRBD1. Germline CDR1 SGHTA, CDR2 FQGNSA. The CDR3 is made up of 13 amino acids. With V trimmed by 5 bases and J by 2 bases, 2 bases remained unmatched. This CDR3 is CASSKTGNYGYTF. CDR3 bases: TGTGCCAGCAGCAAGACAGGGAACTATGGCTACACCTTC.

The sample holds a few counts of this clone. CDR3 residues: CASSLWSLGGDEQYF. DNA for the CDR3: TGTGCCAGCAGTTTATGGTCACTAGGAGGTGACGAGCAGTACTTC. This chain links TRBV28 with TRBJ2-7; D may be TRBD2 (5 bases). Trimming pared 0 bases from V and 5 bases from J, leaving 14 bases between. Germline loops: CDR1 MDHEN, CDR2 SYDVKM. The CDR3 length is 15 residues.

The V gene is TRBV18, the J gene TRBJ2-7; no firm D call. The CDR3 loop spans 15 amino acids. V was cut by 2 bases and J by 0 bases, with 11 bases left in between. The germline V gene has CDR1 KGHSH and CDR2 LQKENI. As DNA, the CDR3 is TGTGCCAGCTCACCAATCCGGGCGACCTCCTACGAGCAGTACTTC. As protein: CASSPIRATSYEQYF.

The chain has TRBV19 and TRBJ2-1, with 11 bases aligning to TRBD2. CDR1 is LNHDA and CDR2 is SQIVND in the germline V gene (reference sequence). The CDR3 spans 15 residues. V shed 3 bases and J 6 bases; nucleotides not matched to a gene: 4. The CDR3 DNA reads TGTGCCAGTAGTATCCCTGGGACTAGCGGCAATGAGCAGTTCTTC. It yields the protein CASSIPGTSGNEQFF.

A single count supports this clone. The chain recombines TRBV28 with TRBJ2-7; TRBD1 matches 9 bases. CDR3 length: 17 amino acids. Unmatched junction bases numbered 12, after V lost 6 bases and J lost 0 bases. The germline CDR1 and CDR2 sequences are MDHEN and SYDVKM. The CDR3 loop is CASSAGTGITRSYEQYF. The CDR3 DNA reads TGTGCCAGCAGCGCCGGGACAGGGATTACTCGCTCCTACGAGCAGTACTTC.